This T cell receptor (beta chain) was recorded in a study of cytomegalovirus exposure and HLA in healthy donors. Trimming took 0 bases from V and 7 from J, leaving 16 bases between them. The CDR3 totals 16 residues. The V gene's germline CDR1 is MGHRA and CDR2 YSYEKL. Whereas donors were nominally healthy upon sampling, unrecorded immune exposures were probable. PCR used 60 Vbeta primers and 13 Jbeta primers. Only in-frame clones appear in the TCRdb table, and some are missing; sequencing was by immunoSEQ multiplex PCR. The table shows about 160,000 clones, with roughly 80% occurring only once. This sequence joins TRBV4-1 and TRBJ1-5, with a weak D call TRBD1 (5 bases). The sample comprised PBMCs. The sequence was collected from a young woman in good health and CMV-seronegative. This CDR3 is CASSQEVGRPLQPQHF. In nucleotides, the CDR3 is TGCGCCAGCAGCCAAGAGGTGGGGCGGCCGCTACAGCCCCAGCATTTT.